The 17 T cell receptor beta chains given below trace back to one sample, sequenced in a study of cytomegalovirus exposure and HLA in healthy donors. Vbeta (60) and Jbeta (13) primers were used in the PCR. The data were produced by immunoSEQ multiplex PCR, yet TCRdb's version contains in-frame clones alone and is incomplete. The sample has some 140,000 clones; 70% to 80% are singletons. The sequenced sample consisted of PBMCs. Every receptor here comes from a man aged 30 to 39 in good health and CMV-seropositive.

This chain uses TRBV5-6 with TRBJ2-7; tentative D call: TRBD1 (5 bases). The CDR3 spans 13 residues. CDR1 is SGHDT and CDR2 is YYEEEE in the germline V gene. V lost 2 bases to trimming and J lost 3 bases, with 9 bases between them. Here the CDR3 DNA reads TGTGCCAGCAGCTTTGGACATAACTACGAGCAGTACTTC. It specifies CASSFGHNYEQYF.

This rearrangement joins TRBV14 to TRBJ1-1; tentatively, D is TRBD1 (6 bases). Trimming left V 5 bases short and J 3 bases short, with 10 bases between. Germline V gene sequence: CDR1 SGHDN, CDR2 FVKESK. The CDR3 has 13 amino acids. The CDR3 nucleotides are TGTGCCAGCAGCTTTTCAGGGGACACTGAAGCTTTCTTT. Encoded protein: CASSFSGDTEAFF.

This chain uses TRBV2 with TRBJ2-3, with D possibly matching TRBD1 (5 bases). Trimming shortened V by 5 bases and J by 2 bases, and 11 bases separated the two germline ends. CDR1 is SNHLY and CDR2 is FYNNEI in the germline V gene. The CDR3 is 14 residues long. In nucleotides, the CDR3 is TGTGCCAGCAGTAGTAGGACACCCACAGATACGCAGTATTTT. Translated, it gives CASSSRTPTDTQYF.

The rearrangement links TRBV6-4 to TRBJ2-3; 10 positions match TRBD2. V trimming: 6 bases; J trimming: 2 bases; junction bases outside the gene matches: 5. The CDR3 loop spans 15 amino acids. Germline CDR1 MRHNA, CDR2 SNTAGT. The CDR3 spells CASSASGGDTDTQYF. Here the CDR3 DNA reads TGTGCCAGCAGCGCCAGCGGGGGGGACACAGATACGCAGTATTTT.

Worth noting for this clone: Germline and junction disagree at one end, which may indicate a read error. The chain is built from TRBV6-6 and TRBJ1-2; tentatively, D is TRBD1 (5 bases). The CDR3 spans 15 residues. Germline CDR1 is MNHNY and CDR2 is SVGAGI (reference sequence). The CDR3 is CASSYSQRGTEGCTF. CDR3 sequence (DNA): TGTGCCAGCAGTTACTCGCAAAGGGGTACTGAAGGCTGCACCTTC.

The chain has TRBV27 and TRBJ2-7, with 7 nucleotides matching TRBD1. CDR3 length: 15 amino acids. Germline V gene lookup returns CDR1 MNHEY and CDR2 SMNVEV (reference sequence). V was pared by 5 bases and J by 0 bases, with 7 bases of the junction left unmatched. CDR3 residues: CASSDRQGISYEQYF. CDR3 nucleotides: TGTGCCAGCAGTGACAGACAGGGTATCTCCTACGAGCAGTACTTC.

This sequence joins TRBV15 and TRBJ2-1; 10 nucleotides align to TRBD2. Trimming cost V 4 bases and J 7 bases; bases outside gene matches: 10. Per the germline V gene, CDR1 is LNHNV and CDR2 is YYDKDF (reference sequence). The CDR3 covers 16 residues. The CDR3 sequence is CATSTGLADPRNEQFF. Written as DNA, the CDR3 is TGTGCCACCAGCACTGGACTAGCGGACCCCCGGAATGAGCAGTTCTTC.

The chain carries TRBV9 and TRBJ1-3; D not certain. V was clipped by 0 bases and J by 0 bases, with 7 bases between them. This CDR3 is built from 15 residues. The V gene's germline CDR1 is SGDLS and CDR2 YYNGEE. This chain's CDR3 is CASSVDTSSGNTIYF. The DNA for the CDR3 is TGTGCCAGCAGCGTAGATACAAGCTCTGGAAACACCATATATTTT.

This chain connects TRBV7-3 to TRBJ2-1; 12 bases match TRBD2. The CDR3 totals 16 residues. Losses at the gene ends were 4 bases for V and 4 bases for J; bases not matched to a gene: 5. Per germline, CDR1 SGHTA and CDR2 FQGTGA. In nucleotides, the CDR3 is TGTGCCAGCAGCTCGAAGACTAGCGGGAGATACAATGAGCAGTTCTTC. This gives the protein CASSSKTSGRYNEQFF.

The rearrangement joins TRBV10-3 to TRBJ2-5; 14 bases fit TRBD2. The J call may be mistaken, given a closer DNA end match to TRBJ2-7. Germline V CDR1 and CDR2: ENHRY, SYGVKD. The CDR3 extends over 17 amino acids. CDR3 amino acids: CAIRGTGLAGEGYEQYF. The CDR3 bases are TGTGCCATCAGGGGAACGGGACTAGCGGGAGAAGGCTACGAGCAGTACTTC.

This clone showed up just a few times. CDR3 sequence: CASTLGRVGTEAFF. CDR3 bases: TGTGCCAGCACCCTGGGGAGGGTAGGCACTGAAGCTTTCTTT. The chain carries TRBV11-2 and TRBJ1-1; D is unclear. The CDR3 is made up of 14 amino acids. The V gene lost 7 bases and the J gene lost 4 bases, with 16 bases spanning the gap. Germline V lookup: CDR1 SGHAT, CDR2 FQNNGV.

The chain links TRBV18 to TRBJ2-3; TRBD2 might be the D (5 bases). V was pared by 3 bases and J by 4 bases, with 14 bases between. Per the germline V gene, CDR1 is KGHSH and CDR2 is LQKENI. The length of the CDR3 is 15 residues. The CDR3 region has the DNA TGTGCCAGCTCACCCTCCGGAGGCCCGGCAGATACGCAGTATTTT. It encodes CASSPSGGPADTQYF.

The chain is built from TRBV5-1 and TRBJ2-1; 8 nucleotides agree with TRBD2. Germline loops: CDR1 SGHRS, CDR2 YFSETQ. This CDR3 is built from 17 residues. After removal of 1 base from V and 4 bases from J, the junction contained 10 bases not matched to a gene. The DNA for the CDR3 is TGCGCCAGCAGCTTGTTTTCCAGCGGGGGTATATACAATGAGCAGTTCTTC. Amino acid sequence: CASSLFSSGGIYNEQFF.

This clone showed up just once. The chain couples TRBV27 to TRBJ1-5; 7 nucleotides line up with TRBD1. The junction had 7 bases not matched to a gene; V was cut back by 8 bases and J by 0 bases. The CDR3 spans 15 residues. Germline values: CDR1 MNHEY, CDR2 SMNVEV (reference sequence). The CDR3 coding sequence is TGTGCCAGCCGCCTCGGGACAGATAGCAATCAGCCCCAGCATTTT. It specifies CASRLGTDSNQPQHF.

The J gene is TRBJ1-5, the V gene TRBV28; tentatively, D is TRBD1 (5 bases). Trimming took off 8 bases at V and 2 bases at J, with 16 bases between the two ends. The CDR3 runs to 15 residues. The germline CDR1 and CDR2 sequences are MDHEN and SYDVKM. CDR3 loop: CASGGGGSRNQPQHF. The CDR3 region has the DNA TGTGCCAGCGGGGGGGGTGGATCGCGCAATCAGCCCCAGCATTTT.

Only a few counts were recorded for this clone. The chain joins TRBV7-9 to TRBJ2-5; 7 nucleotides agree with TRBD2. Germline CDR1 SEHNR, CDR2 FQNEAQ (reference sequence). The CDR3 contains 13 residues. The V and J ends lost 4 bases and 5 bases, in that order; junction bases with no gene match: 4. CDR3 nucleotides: TGTGCCAGCAGCTCGACTAGCTGGGAGACCCAGTACTTC. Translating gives CASSSTSWETQYF.

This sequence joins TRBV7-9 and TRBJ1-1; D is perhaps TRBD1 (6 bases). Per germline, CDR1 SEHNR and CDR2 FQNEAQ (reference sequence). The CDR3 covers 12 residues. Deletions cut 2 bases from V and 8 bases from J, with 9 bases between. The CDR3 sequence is CASSLKDSEAFF. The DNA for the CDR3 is TGTGCCAGCAGCTTAAAGGACAGCGAAGCTTTCTTT.